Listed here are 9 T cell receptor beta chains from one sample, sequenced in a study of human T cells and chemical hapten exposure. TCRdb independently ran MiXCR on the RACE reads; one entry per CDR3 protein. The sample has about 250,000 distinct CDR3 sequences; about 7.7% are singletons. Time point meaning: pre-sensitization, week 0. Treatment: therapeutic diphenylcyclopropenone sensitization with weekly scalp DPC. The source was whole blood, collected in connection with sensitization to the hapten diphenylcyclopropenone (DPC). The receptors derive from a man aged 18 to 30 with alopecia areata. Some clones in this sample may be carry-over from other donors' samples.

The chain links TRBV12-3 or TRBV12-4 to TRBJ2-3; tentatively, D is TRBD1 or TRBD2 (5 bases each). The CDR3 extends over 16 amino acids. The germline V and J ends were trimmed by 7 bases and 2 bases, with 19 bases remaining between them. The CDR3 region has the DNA TGTGCCAGCACCCTGGGGCTAGCTGGGTTCACAGATACGCAGTATTTT. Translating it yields CASTLGLAGFTDTQYF.

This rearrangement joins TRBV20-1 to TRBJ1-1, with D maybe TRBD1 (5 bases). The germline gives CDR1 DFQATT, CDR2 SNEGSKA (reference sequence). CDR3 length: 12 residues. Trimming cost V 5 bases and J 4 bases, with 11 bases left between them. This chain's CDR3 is CSAGTNPTEAFF. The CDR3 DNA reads TGCAGTGCTGGGACGAACCCCACTGAAGCTTTCTTT.

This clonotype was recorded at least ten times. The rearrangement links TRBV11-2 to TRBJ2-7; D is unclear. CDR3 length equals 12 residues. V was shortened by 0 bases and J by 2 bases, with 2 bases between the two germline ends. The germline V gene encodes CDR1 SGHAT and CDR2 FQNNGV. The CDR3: CASSLDTYEQYV. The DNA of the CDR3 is TGTGCCAGCAGCTTAGACACCTACGAGCAGTACGTC.

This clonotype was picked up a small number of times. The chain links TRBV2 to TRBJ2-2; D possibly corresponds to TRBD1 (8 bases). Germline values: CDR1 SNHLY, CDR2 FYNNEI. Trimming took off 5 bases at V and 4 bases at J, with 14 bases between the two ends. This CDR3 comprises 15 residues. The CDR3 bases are TGTGCCAGCAGTCCACAGGGGGAGGGCACCGGGGAGCTGTTTTTT. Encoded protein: CASSPQGEGTGELFF.

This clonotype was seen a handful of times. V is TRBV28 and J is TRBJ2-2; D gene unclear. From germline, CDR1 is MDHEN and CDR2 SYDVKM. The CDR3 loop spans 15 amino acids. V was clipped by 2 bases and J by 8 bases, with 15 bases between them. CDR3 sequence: CASSLPQLGTGELFF. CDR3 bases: TGTGCCAGCAGTTTACCACAACTCGGCACGGGGGAGCTGTTTTTT. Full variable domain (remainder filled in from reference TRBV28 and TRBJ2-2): DVKVTQSSRYLVKRTGEKVFLECVQDMDHENMFWYRQDPGLGLRLIYFSYDVKMKEKGDIPEGYSVSREKKERFSLILESASTNQTSMYLCASSLPQLGTGELFFGEGSRLTVL.

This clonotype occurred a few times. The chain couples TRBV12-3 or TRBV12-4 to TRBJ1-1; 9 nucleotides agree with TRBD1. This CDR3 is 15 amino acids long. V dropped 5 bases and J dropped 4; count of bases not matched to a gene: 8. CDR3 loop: CASSLQGALSTEAFF. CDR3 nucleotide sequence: TGTGCCAGCAGTCTACAGGGGGCTTTATCCACTGAAGCTTTCTTT.

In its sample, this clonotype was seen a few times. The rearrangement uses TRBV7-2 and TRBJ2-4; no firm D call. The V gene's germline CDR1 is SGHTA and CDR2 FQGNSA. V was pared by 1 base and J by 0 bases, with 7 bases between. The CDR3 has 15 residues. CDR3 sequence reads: CASSLVMLAKNIQYF. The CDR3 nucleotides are TGTGCCAGCAGCTTAGTCATGTTAGCCAAAAACATTCAGTACTTC.

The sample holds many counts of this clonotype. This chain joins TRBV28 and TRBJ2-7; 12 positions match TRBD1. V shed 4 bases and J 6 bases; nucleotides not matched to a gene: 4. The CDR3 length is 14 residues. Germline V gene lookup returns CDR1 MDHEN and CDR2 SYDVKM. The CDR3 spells CASSSPGQGAEQYF. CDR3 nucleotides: TGTGCCAGCAGTTCCCCGGGACAGGGGGCCGAGCAGTACTTC.

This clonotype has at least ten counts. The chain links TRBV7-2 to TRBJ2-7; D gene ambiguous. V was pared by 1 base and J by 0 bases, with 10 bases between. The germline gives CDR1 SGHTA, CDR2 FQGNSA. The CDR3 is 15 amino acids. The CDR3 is CASSLETGNSYEQYV. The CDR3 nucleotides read TGTGCCAGCAGCTTAGAAACGGGCAACTCCTACGAGCAGTACGTC.